The 30 T cell receptor beta chains below all came from one sample that was sequenced in a study of blood T cell repertoires in COVID-19. Clones were read by immunoSEQ multiplex PCR, and TCRdb kept only the in-frame ones, dropping some. Of around 190,000 clones in the sample, less than 85% were seen once. The sample was PBMCs or T cells enriched from blood (not recorded which). The receptors shown here come from a woman aged 25 to 45 who had recovered from COVID-19.

The CDR3 nucleotides read TGCGCCAGCAGCTCCCCCTCTAGCGGAGTGAACACCGGGGAGCTGTTTTTT. Translation gives CASSSPSSGVNTGELFF. The chain has TRBV4-1 and TRBJ2-2, with 7 nucleotides matching TRBD2. The germline V gene has CDR1 MGHRA and CDR2 YSYEKL. Germline trimming cut 5 bases from V and 1 base from J; bases unmatched to any gene: 10. CDR3 length: 17 amino acids.

This chain uses TRBV11-1 with TRBJ2-6; D not certain. The CDR3 covers 16 residues. V dropped 0 bases and J dropped 1 base, with 7 bases sitting between them. Germline-derived CDR1 and CDR2 are SGHAT and FQDESV (reference sequence). The CDR3 region has the DNA TGTGCCAGCAGCTTAGCGTTTTCTTCTGGGGCCAACGTCCTGACTTTC. Amino acid sequence: CASSLAFSSGANVLTF.

V is TRBV5-1 and J is TRBJ1-5, with D perhaps matching TRBD1 (5 bases). Germline V gene sequence: CDR1 SGHRS, CDR2 YFSETQ. Trimming shortened V by 4 bases and J by 0 bases, and 14 bases separated the two germline ends. CDR3 length equals 16 residues. As DNA, the CDR3 is TGCGCCAGCAGCCCGGGTCGGGGGACTAGCAATCAGCCCCAGCATTTT. It translates to CASSPGRGTSNQPQHF.

The rearrangement joins TRBV28 to TRBJ2-2; tentatively, D is TRBD2 (7 bases). The CDR3 length is 15 residues. CDR1 is MDHEN, CDR2 SYDVKM, per germline. V lost 2 bases and J 5 bases, leaving 12 bases between the germline ends. The CDR3 region is CASSLGGRGTGELFF. Here the CDR3 DNA reads TGTGCCAGCAGTTTAGGTGGGAGGGGGACCGGGGAGCTGTTTTTT.

This clone was observed a single time. This chain connects TRBV10-2 to TRBJ2-5, with 8 bases matching TRBD2. The CDR3 is made up of 15 amino acids. Per the germline V gene, CDR1 is WSHSY and CDR2 is SAAADI. V lost 4 bases, J lost 2 bases, and 6 bases stayed unmatched. The CDR3 nucleotides read TGCGCCAGCAGTGCGGGAGCGGGGGTACAAGAGACCCAGTACTTC. Translation: CASSAGAGVQETQYF.

The V gene is TRBV28, the J gene TRBJ1-2; D is possibly TRBD1 (5 bases). The V end was cut by 6 bases, the J end by 4 bases, with 9 bases between. This CDR3 is built from 12 residues. The germline CDR1 and CDR2 sequences are MDHEN and SYDVKM. The DNA for the CDR3 is TGTGCCAGCAGAGACAGAGCCTATGGCTACACCTTC. This codes for CASRDRAYGYTF.

CDR3: CASREQGHTDTQYF. CDR3 DNA sequence: TGTGCCAGTAGAGAACAGGGACACACAGATACGCAGTATTTT. This rearrangement joins TRBV19 to TRBJ2-3, with D possibly TRBD1 on 6 matching bases. Looked up from germline, CDR1 is LNHDA and CDR2 is SQIVND (reference sequence). V lost 6 bases to trimming and J lost 2 bases, with 12 bases between them. The CDR3 is made up of 14 amino acids.

The chain couples TRBV6-5 to TRBJ1-3; the match to TRBD1 covers 8 bases. Germline assignment: CDR1 MNHEY and CDR2 SVGAGI. V lost 6 bases to trimming and J lost 3 bases; unmatched junction nucleotides: 7. The CDR3 contains 15 residues. CDR3 loop: CASRDRAIIGNTIYF. The CDR3 region has the DNA TGTGCCAGCAGGGACAGGGCCATTATTGGAAACACCATATATTTT.

This clone was recorded once. V usage is TRBV7-2 and J usage is TRBJ2-1; 10 bases are shared with TRBD2. The CDR3 totals 18 residues. Trimming took 1 base from V and 3 from J; bases not matched to a gene: 9. Germline V gene sequence: CDR1 SGHTA, CDR2 FQGNSA. The CDR3 loop reads CASSLGSASGGLYNEQFF. The CDR3 region has the DNA TGTGCCAGCAGCTTAGGGTCTGCTAGCGGGGGCCTCTACAATGAGCAGTTCTTC.

This clone was detected a few times. The genes are TRBV5-1 and TRBJ1-4; TRBD1 might be the D (5 bases). The germline V and J ends were trimmed by 2 bases and 0 bases, with 20 bases remaining between them. Germline V lookup: CDR1 SGHRS, CDR2 YFSETQ. The CDR3 is made up of 19 amino acids. The CDR3 DNA is TGCGCCAGCAGCTTTCTGCCGCGGGGGAAAGTTGCAACTAATGAAAAACTGTTTTTT. It specifies CASSFLPRGKVATNEKLFF.

V usage is TRBV7-2 and J usage is TRBJ1-1, with 8 bases matching TRBD1. Germline values: CDR1 SGHTA, CDR2 FQGNSA. The J segment lost 5 bases and the V segment lost 5 bases, leaving 16 bases of the junction unmatched. The CDR3 spans 17 residues. CDR3 protein: CASSNRQGLGRGTEAFF. The CDR3 coding sequence is TGTGCCAGCAGCAACCGACAGGGGTTGGGGCGAGGGACTGAAGCTTTCTTT.

This chain links TRBV5-4 with TRBJ2-7; D is perhaps TRBD1 (7 bases). The CDR3 has 15 residues. V shed 4 bases and J shed 4 bases, with 18 bases lying between them. In germline, CDR1 is SGHNT, CDR2 YYREEE (reference sequence). CDR3 amino acids: CASSGGTDPSYEQYF. The CDR3 DNA follows: TGTGCCAGCAGCGGGGGGACAGACCCATCATACGAGCAGTACTTC.

This clone was detected once. V usage is TRBV4-1 and J usage is TRBJ1-5; 7 bases agree with TRBD1. The V and J ends lost 4 bases and 6 bases, in that order; junction bases with no gene match: 9. In germline, CDR1 is MGHRA, CDR2 YSYEKL. The CDR3 totals 15 residues. For the CDR3, the DNA is TGCGCCAGCAGCCTCCTTACAGGGGCAACTCAGCCCCAGCATTTT. Translated: CASSLLTGATQPQHF.

The chain employs TRBV5-4 and TRBJ2-5; TRBD2 matches 9 bases. This CDR3 spans 16 amino acids. Germline V gene lookup returns CDR1 SGHNT and CDR2 YYREEE (reference sequence). With V trimmed by 0 bases and J by 4 bases, 7 bases remained unmatched. The CDR3 region is CASSLAQAGGSETQYF. The CDR3 coding sequence is TGTGCCAGCAGCTTGGCCCAAGCGGGGGGATCAGAGACCCAGTACTTC.

The chain combines TRBV19 with TRBJ1-1; 9 bases agree with TRBD1. Per germline, CDR1 LNHDA and CDR2 SQIVND (reference sequence). V lost 5 bases to trimming and J lost 5 bases; unmatched junction nucleotides: 6. This CDR3 region has 14 residues. CDR3 sequence (DNA): TGTGCCAGTAGTGCCGGGACAGGGTGGACTGAAGCTTTCTTT. This gives the protein CASSAGTGWTEAFF.

V usage is TRBV5-1 and J usage is TRBJ1-1; 8 nucleotides match TRBD1. The CDR3 spans 14 residues. Germline V gene lookup returns CDR1 SGHRS and CDR2 YFSETQ. Trimming removed 2 bases from V and 4 bases from J; junction bases left unmatched: 4. The DNA of the CDR3 is TGCGCCAGCAGCTTACAGGGGGAGGTCACTGAAGCTTTCTTT. Its translation: CASSLQGEVTEAFF.

This clone was counted only a few times. The CDR3 nucleotides are TGTGCCAGCAGTGAAGCCGGGACAGGGGGCTATGGCTACACCTTC. Translation gives CASSEAGTGGYGYTF. The chain has TRBV6-1 and TRBJ1-2, with 11 bases matching TRBD1. This CDR3 comprises 15 residues. Per the germline V gene, CDR1 is MNHNS and CDR2 is SASEGT. The junction had 1 base not matched to a gene; V was cut back by 0 bases and J by 4 bases.

The chain links TRBV7-6 to TRBJ2-5, with 12 bases that match TRBD2. The CDR3 loop spans 17 amino acids. V gave up 2 bases and J gave up 5 bases; unmatched junction bases: 9. Germline values: CDR1 SGHVS, CDR2 FNYEAQ. CDR3 sequence reads: CASSLFASGGAAETQYF. CDR3 DNA sequence: TGTGCCAGCAGCTTATTTGCTAGCGGGGGGGCCGCGGAGACCCAGTACTTC.

This clone was recorded a few times. The rearrangement links TRBV27 to TRBJ1-5, with D uncertain. CDR1 and CDR2 (germline): MNHEY, SMNVEV (reference sequence). This CDR3 region has 17 residues. The DNA of the CDR3 is TGTGCTGTCAGATCGCGCCAGCCACTAACTTGGAATCAGCCCCAGCATTTT. Translation gives CAVRSRQPLTWNQPQHF.

V gene TRBV5-1 combines with J gene TRBJ1-6; D may be TRBD1 (5 bases). CDR1 and CDR2 (germline): SGHRS, YFSETQ. With 5 bases removed from V and 7 bases from J, the gap between germline ends came to 16 bases. The CDR3 covers 15 residues. In DNA, the CDR3 is TGCGCCAGCAGTTGGGGGGAGATTCAGAATTCACCCCTCCACTTT. Amino acid sequence: CASSWGEIQNSPLHF. Filled out from reference TRBV5-1 and TRBJ1-6, the complete variable domain reads KAGVTQTPRYLIKTRGQQVTLSCSPISGHRSVSWYQQTPGQGLQFLFEYFSETQRNKGNFPGRFSGRQFSNSRSEMNVSTLELGDSALYLCASSWGEIQNSPLHFGNGTRLTVT.

This clone was picked up a small number of times. V is TRBV7-4 and J is TRBJ1-2, with D tentatively TRBD1 (5 bases). The CDR3 has 14 amino acids. V was clipped by 5 bases and J by 5 bases, with 15 bases between them. Looked up from germline, CDR1 is SGHVT and CDR2 is SQSDAQ. The CDR3: CASSNTPGLYGYTF. CDR3 sequence (DNA): TGTGCCAGCAGCAATACGCCAGGGCTGTATGGCTACACCTTC. Combining the CDR3 with reference TRBV7-4 and TRBJ1-2 gives the whole variable domain GAGVSQSPRYKVAKRGRDVALRCDSISGHVTLYWYRQTLGQGSEVLTYSQSDAQRDKSGRPSGRFSAERPERSVSTLKIQRTEQGDSAVYLCASSNTPGLYGYTFGSGTRLTVV.

The chain recombines TRBV4-2 with TRBJ1-1, with TRBD1 as a possible D gene (6 bases). Trimming cost V 1 base and J 4 bases, with 16 bases left between them. The germline CDR1 and CDR2 sequences are LGHNA and YNFKEQ. The length of the CDR3 is 16 residues. The CDR3 is CASSQALAGEFTEAFF. The CDR3 DNA follows: TGTGCCAGCAGCCAAGCCCTGGCAGGGGAGTTCACTGAAGCTTTCTTT.

This clone was observed once. The chain combines TRBV25-1 with TRBJ2-1; D may be TRBD2 (6 bases). Per germline, CDR1 MGHDK and CDR2 SYGVNS. Trimming removed 4 bases at V and 9 bases at J, with 16 bases between. The CDR3 covers 14 residues. The CDR3 DNA is TGTGCCAGCAGTGCCGCCCGGGACTCCAGTGAGCAGTTCTTC. This translates into CASSAARDSSEQFF. The entire variable domain, with the rest obtained from reference TRBV25-1 and TRBJ2-1, is as follows: EADIYQTPRYLVIGTGKKITLECSQTMGHDKMYWYQQDPGMELHLIHYSYGVNSTEKGDLSSESTVSRIRTEHFPLTLESARPSHTSQYLCASSAARDSSEQFFGPGTRLTVL.

This clone was picked up a small number of times. The chain combines TRBV7-9 with TRBJ1-1; no firm D call. The V gene lost 5 bases and the J gene lost 4 bases, with 20 bases spanning the gap. From germline, CDR1 is SEHNR and CDR2 FQNEAQ (reference sequence). The CDR3 contains 16 residues. CDR3 bases: TGTGCCAGCAGCCCCCCTACCCAACGGTTGGTCACTGAAGCTTTCTTT. Translation gives CASSPPTQRLVTEAFF.

The rearrangement uses TRBV2 and TRBJ2-5, with 13 bases identical to TRBD2. There are 16 residues in the CDR3. V gave up 5 bases and J gave up 4 bases; unmatched junction bases: 7. Germline V gene data show CDR1 as SNHLY and CDR2 as FYNNEI. Written as DNA, the CDR3 is TGTGCCAGCAGTCTAGGGACTAGCGGGGTGTTAGAGACCCAGTACTTC. Protein: CASSLGTSGVLETQYF.

The gene calls are TRBV5-1 and TRBJ1-6, with a weak D call TRBD1 (5 bases). Per the germline V gene, CDR1 is SGHRS and CDR2 is YFSETQ. The CDR3 is made up of 13 amino acids. V lost 0 bases and J 13 bases, leaving 11 bases between the germline ends. As DNA, the CDR3 is TGCGCCAGCAGCTTGGTGGTAGGGGATCCCCTCCACTTT. It specifies CASSLVVGDPLHF.

The rearrangement joins TRBV13 to TRBJ2-1; TRBD2 matches at 14 bases. Germline lookup yields CDR1 PRHDT and CDR2 FYEKMQ (reference sequence). Trimming at V came to 4 bases and at J to 6 bases, leaving 14 bases not matched to a gene. There are 19 residues in the CDR3. The CDR3 sequence is CASSSAGLAGDNPRNEQFF. For the CDR3, the DNA is TGTGCCAGCAGCTCGGCGGGACTAGCGGGAGATAATCCTCGCAATGAGCAGTTCTTC.

This rearrangement joins TRBV25-1 to TRBJ1-1; D is perhaps TRBD1 (6 bases). The V gene lost 7 bases and the J gene lost 1 base, with 13 bases spanning the gap. The CDR3 spans 14 residues. Germline V lookup: CDR1 MGHDK, CDR2 SYGVNS. The CDR3 loop is CASKGDRRNTEAFF. The DNA for the CDR3 is TGTGCCAGCAAGGGGGATAGGCGGAACACTGAAGCTTTCTTT.

This chain uses TRBV24-1 with TRBJ2-2; 11 positions match TRBD1. Germline V CDR1 and CDR2: KGHDR, SFDVKD. CDR3 length: 14 amino acids. The ends lost 7 bases at V and 5 bases at J; junction bases unmatched: 2. CDR3: CATRGTGGTGELFF. DNA for the CDR3: TGTGCCACCAGAGGGACAGGGGGAACCGGGGAGCTGTTTTTT.

This clone has more than one count but fewer than ten. The chain employs TRBV18 and TRBJ1-6; 8 bases map to TRBD1. CDR1 is KGHSH, CDR2 LQKENI, per germline. This CDR3 region has 15 residues. J was trimmed by 6 bases and V by 3 bases; bases with no gene match: 4. The CDR3 region is CASSPITGGNSPLHF. CDR3 DNA sequence: TGTGCCAGCTCACCTATCACAGGGGGTAATTCACCCCTCCACTTT.